The T cell receptor beta chain under discussion was sequenced for a study of OX40 agonist ivuxolimab in advanced cancers. Across the whole study: Patients received intravenous ivuxolimab every 2 weeks at 0.01 to 10 mg/kg. Patients achieving partial responses numbered three: one hepatocellular carcinoma case and two cutaneous melanoma cases. Dose-escalation patients were diagnosed with hepatocellular carcinoma, melanoma, renal cell cancer or head and neck cancer. Earlier treatment with anti-PD-1, anti-PD-L1 or anti-CTLA-4 was permitted, and 35% to 45% had received some.

V lost 0 bases and J lost 6, with 14 bases in between. Germline CDR1 is SGDLS and CDR2 is YYNGEE. This CDR3 is built from 15 residues. Assay used: immunoSEQ multiplex PCR; TCRdb lists only in-frame clones, some missing. Here the sample spans more than 50,000 clones, 80% to 90% being singletons. The receptor was derived from an adult with an advanced solid tumor such as melanoma, head and neck, liver or kidney cancer. The chain joins TRBV9 to TRBJ2-3; TRBD2 might be the D (6 bases). The specimen was CD4+ or CD8+ T cells sorted from blood, collected in a trial of the OX40 agonist ivuxolimab. The CDR3 sequence is CASSVGAGFGDTQYF. DNA for the CDR3: TGTGCCAGCAGCGTAGGGGCGGGGTTCGGGGATACGCAGTATTTT.